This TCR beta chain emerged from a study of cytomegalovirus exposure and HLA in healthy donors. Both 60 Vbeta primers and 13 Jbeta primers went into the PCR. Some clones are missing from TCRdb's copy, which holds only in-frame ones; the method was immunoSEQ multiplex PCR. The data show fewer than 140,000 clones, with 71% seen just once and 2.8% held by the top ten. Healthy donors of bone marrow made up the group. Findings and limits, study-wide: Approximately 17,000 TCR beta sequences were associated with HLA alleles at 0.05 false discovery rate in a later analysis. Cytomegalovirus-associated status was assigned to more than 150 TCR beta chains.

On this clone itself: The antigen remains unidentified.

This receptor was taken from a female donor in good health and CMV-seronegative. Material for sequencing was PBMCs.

The CDR3 DNA is TGCGCCAGCAGCCCCTCCTGGGGGGAAAGGGGCACTGAAGCTTTCTTT. It translates to CASSPSWGERGTEAFF. The chain carries TRBV4-1 and TRBJ1-1, with TRBD1 as a possible D gene (5 bases). The germline V gene encodes CDR1 MGHRA and CDR2 YSYEKL. The CDR3 contains 16 residues. Deletions cut 4 bases from V and 4 bases from J, with 19 bases between.